The clone carrying this T cell receptor (beta chain) showed up just a few times. What it binds is not known. The data are from a study of STAT5B mutations in CD4+ large granular lymphocyte leukemia. Germline CDR1 and CDR2: KGHSH and LQKENI. Trimming at V came to 3 bases and at J to 2 bases, leaving 4 bases not matched to a gene. CDR3 length equals 15 residues. Controls came from buffy coats of healthy blood donors. Study results and caveats: Top patient clones used TRBV06 genes more often: 8/27 versus 2/35 in controls. Without HLA matching, higher CD4+ than CD8+ T-LGLL clonality could reflect small sample size. No patients shared main leukemic clonotypes, though roughly 23% appeared at low frequency elsewhere.

Libraries were prepared by immunoSEQ multiplex PCR; TCRdb keeps only in-frame clonotypes and omits some of them. The table includes 30,000 to 40,000 clones, approximately 82% detected once. This receptor was identified in a human donor in good health. The chain is built from TRBV18 and TRBJ1-2; 9 nucleotides line up with TRBD1. The sequenced sample was CD4+ T cells from blood buffy coats. This chain's CDR3 is CASSPLGQGNYGYTF. In DNA form, the CDR3 reads TGTGCCAGCTCACCTCTGGGACAGGGCAACTATGGCTACACCTTC.